The T cell receptor beta chain described here comes from a study of blood T cells in healthy people across ages. Whole-study findings and limits: Naive CD4+ cell counts and diversity both ran higher in long-lived than in aged donors. The recorded TCR beta diversity per million T cells decreased in a roughly linear manner with age.

As regards this clonotype: Antigen specificity is unknown.

With V trimmed by 0 bases and J by 2 bases, 6 bases remained unmatched. The CDR3 contains 19 residues. The second PCR ran about 7 to 12 cycles with a sample-barcoded 5' primer and J-beta primers. Each cDNA molecule carried a tag from a template-switch adaptor that contained 12 random nucleotides. One entry per CDR3 protein, called by TCRdb with MiXCR from the 5' RACE reads. Here the sample spans 1.6 million or so distinct CDR3 sequences, almost 35% being singletons. Donors were systemically healthy Caucasian individuals from Russia aged 6 to 90 years. The sample was blood. The clonotype was recovered from a woman in her twenties or thirties in good health. The J gene is TRBJ2-2, the V gene TRBV12-3 or TRBV12-4, with 13 nucleotides matching TRBD2. The CDR3 protein is CASSLALAGLAGNTGELFF. DNA for the CDR3: TGTGCCAGCAGTTTAGCGCTCGCGGGACTAGCGGGAAACACCGGGGAGCTGTTTTTT.